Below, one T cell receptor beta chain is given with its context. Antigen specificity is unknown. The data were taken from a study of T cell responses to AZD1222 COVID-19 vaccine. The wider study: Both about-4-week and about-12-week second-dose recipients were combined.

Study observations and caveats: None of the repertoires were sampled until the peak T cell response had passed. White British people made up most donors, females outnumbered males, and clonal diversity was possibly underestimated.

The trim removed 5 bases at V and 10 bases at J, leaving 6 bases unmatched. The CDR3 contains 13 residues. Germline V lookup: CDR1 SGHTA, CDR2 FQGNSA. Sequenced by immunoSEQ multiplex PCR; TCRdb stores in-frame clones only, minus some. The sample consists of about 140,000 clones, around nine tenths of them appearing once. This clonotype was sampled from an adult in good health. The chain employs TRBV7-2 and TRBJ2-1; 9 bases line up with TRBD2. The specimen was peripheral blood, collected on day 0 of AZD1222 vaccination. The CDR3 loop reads CASSLIAGAEQFF. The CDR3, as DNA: TGTGCCAGCAGCCTAATAGCGGGAGCCGAGCAGTTCTTC.